The next 32 T cell receptor beta chains were all read from a single sample in a study of PD-L1 blockade in urothelial cancer. The method was immunoSEQ multiplex PCR; TCRdb's version includes in-frame clones alone and lacks a portion of them. In the table there are 40,000 to 45,000 clones, 91% of which are singletons. The time point is: peripheral blood 6 weeks after treatment start. Material: PBMCs, obtained around atezolizumab (anti-PD-L1) treatment. Every receptor here comes from a man in his 70s with urothelial cancer.

V gene TRBV27 combines with J gene TRBJ2-3; possible D gene TRBD2, 6 bases. This CDR3 region has 15 residues. Germline CDR1 MNHEY, CDR2 SMNVEV (reference sequence). Trimming removed 6 bases at V and 3 bases at J, with 16 bases between. CDR3 DNA: TGTGCCAGCAGCCCCGTTTTCGGGGGAACAGATACGCAGTATTTT. This translates into CASSPVFGGTDTQYF.

This clone was detected only a few times. This chain uses TRBV10-3 with TRBJ2-3; 7 positions match TRBD2. The V gene end was trimmed by 2 bases and the J gene end by 7 bases; junction bases not matched to a gene: 6. CDR3 length equals 14 residues. Looked up from germline, CDR1 is ENHRY and CDR2 is SYGVKD. The CDR3 bases are TGTGCCATCAGTGAGCCCCGACTAGCCTATACGCAGTATTTT. It encodes CAISEPRLAYTQYF.

This rearrangement joins TRBV6-4 to TRBJ2-1, with 16 bases lining up with TRBD2. CDR1 and CDR2 from the germline V gene are MRHNA and SNTAGT. Germline trimming cut 6 bases from V and 0 bases from J; bases unmatched to any gene: 8. This CDR3 region has 19 residues. DNA of the CDR3: TGTGCCAGCAGCGGGACTAGCGGGAGGGGTCCCTTCTCCTACAATGAGCAGTTCTTC. This encodes CASSGTSGRGPFSYNEQFF.

The chain joins TRBV28 to TRBJ2-7; D is unclear. Trimming pared 3 bases from V and 0 bases from J, leaving 12 bases between. In germline, CDR1 is MDHEN, CDR2 SYDVKM. The CDR3 consists of 15 residues. In DNA form, the CDR3 reads TGTGCCAGCAGTTTTCAGAGGCACCTCTCCTACGAGCAGTACTTC. Its translation is CASSFQRHLSYEQYF.

This chain uses TRBV6-6 with TRBJ2-5; TRBD1 agrees at 7 bases. The junction had 3 bases not matched to a gene; V was cut back by 6 bases and J by 5 bases. The CDR3 runs to 12 residues. The germline V gene encodes CDR1 MNHNY and CDR2 SVGAGI (reference sequence). The CDR3 DNA is TGTGCCAGCAGCCCGACAGGGGAGACCCAGTACTTC. It encodes CASSPTGETQYF.

Remarks on this clone: The sample contains more than one DNA sequence encoding this CDR3. The chain carries TRBV5-4 and TRBJ2-7, with 9 bases identical to TRBD1. V dropped 4 bases and J dropped 3; count of bases not matched to a gene: 5. Looked up from germline, CDR1 is SGHNT and CDR2 is YYREEE (reference sequence). The CDR3 covers 14 residues. The CDR3 sequence is CASSPGQGSYEQYF. Written as DNA, the CDR3 is TGTGCCAGCAGCCCGGGACAGGGAAGCTACGAGCAGTACTTC.

The chain has TRBV6-1 and TRBJ1-1; D might be TRBD1 (6 bases). The CDR3 contains 15 residues. Germline CDR1 MNHNS, CDR2 SASEGT. Trimming shortened V by 2 bases and J by 5 bases, and 15 bases separated the two germline ends. For the CDR3, the DNA is TGTGCCAGCAGTGAACTCCGAGGGGGAGGGACTGAAGCTTTCTTT. Amino acids: CASSELRGGGTEAFF.

The chain uses TRBV4-1 and TRBJ2-3; TRBD2 agrees at 11 bases. The CDR3 is 16 amino acids. Per germline, CDR1 MGHRA and CDR2 YSYEKL. V lost 2 bases, J lost 6 bases, and 7 bases stayed unmatched. This CDR3 reads CASSQPPSGRLDTQYF. CDR3 coding DNA: TGCGCCAGCAGCCAACCCCCTAGCGGGAGGTTGGATACGCAGTATTTT.

The V call is TRBV28, the J call TRBJ1-3; TRBD1 matches 7 bases. The germline CDR1 and CDR2 sequences are MDHEN and SYDVKM. The CDR3 is made up of 16 amino acids. With V trimmed by 5 bases and J by 4 bases, 11 bases remained unmatched. The CDR3: CASSRTGTVWGNTIYF. Here the CDR3 DNA reads TGTGCCAGCAGTCGGACCGGGACAGTGTGGGGAAACACCATATATTTT.

V usage is TRBV13 and J usage is TRBJ2-7; 10 positions match TRBD1. V lost 1 base, J lost 3 bases, and 3 bases stayed unmatched. CDR3 size: 15 residues. Per the germline V gene, CDR1 is PRHDT and CDR2 is FYEKMQ (reference sequence). The CDR3 spells CASSLEGQGIYEQYF. The CDR3 nucleotides are TGTGCCAGCAGCTTAGAGGGACAGGGGATCTACGAGCAGTACTTC. The variable domain in full, with the rest retrieved from reference TRBV13 and TRBJ2-7, is AAGVIQSPRHLIKEKRETATLKCYPIPRHDTVYWYQQGPGQDPQFLISFYEKMQSDKGSIPDRFSAQQFSDYHSELNMSSLELGDSALYFCASSLEGQGIYEQYFGPGTRLTVT.

The V gene is TRBV5-1, the J gene TRBJ1-4, with D possibly TRBD1 on 5 matching bases. With 2 bases removed from V and 0 bases from J, the gap between germline ends came to 20 bases. The CDR3 is made up of 19 amino acids. Germline-derived CDR1 and CDR2 are SGHRS and YFSETQ. The CDR3 reads CASSFRGADIQATNEKLFF. The DNA of the CDR3 is TGCGCCAGCAGCTTTCGCGGGGCCGACATCCAGGCAACTAATGAAAAACTGTTTTTT. The entire variable domain, with the rest obtained from reference TRBV5-1 and TRBJ1-4, is as follows: KAGVTQTPRYLIKTRGQQVTLSCSPISGHRSVSWYQQTPGQGLQFLFEYFSETQRNKGNFPGRFSGRQFSNSRSEMNVSTLELGDSALYLCASSFRGADIQATNEKLFFGSGTQLSVL.

This chain connects TRBV19 to TRBJ1-5; D unresolved. This CDR3 region has 14 residues. The V end was cut by 6 bases, the J end by 5 bases, with 14 bases between. Germline CDR1 and CDR2: LNHDA and SQIVND (reference sequence). CDR3 amino acids: CASSSDTYYQPQHF. DNA for the CDR3: TGTGCCAGTAGCTCAGACACGTATTATCAGCCCCAGCATTTT.

V gene TRBV2 combines with J gene TRBJ2-1, with 8 bases lining up with TRBD2. V lost 1 base and J lost 9; bases outside the gene matches: 5. The CDR3 covers 14 residues. The V gene's germline CDR1 is SNHLY and CDR2 FYNNEI. The chain's CDR3 is CASSEESGSTEQFF. For the CDR3, the DNA is TGTGCCAGCAGTGAAGAGAGCGGGAGCACTGAGCAGTTCTTC.

The CDR3 DNA reads TGTGCCAGCAGCGTAGCCGGGACAGGGAACTCTGGAAACACCATATATTTT. It translates to CASSVAGTGNSGNTIYF. The J gene is TRBJ1-3, the V gene TRBV9; 9 bases are shared with TRBD1. The germline V gene has CDR1 SGDLS and CDR2 YYNGEE. V lost 0 bases to trimming and J lost 0 bases; unmatched junction nucleotides: 4. This CDR3 is built from 17 residues.

The chain recombines TRBV19 with TRBJ2-3; TRBD1 is a possible D gene (6 bases). The V end lost 6 bases, the J end lost 4 bases, and 14 bases lay between the germline ends. The CDR3 is 14 amino acids. CDR1 and CDR2 (germline): LNHDA, SQIVND (reference sequence). CDR3 nucleotides: TGTGCCAGTAGCCACAGGGTGCTTGCAGATACGCAGTATTTT. It encodes CASSHRVLADTQYF.

CDR3 protein: CASSPGQGSDEQFF. For the CDR3, the DNA is TGCGCCAGCAGCCCGGGACAGGGGTCCGATGAGCAGTTCTTC. The V gene is TRBV5-1, the J gene TRBJ2-1; 10 bases match TRBD1. Germline trimming cut 4 bases from V and 8 bases from J; bases unmatched to any gene: 6. Germline assignment: CDR1 SGHRS and CDR2 YFSETQ. This CDR3 has 14 amino acids.

This clone was seen just once. This chain uses TRBV6-1 with TRBJ1-2; no reliable D call. V lost 2 bases and J lost 0, with 7 bases in between. Germline CDR1 is MNHNS and CDR2 is SASEGT. The CDR3 is made up of 14 amino acids. The CDR3 sequence is CASSERSANYGYTF. Written as DNA, the CDR3 is TGTGCCAGCAGTGAAAGATCAGCTAACTATGGCTACACCTTC.

This clone was picked up one time. The chain employs TRBV28 and TRBJ2-7, with 7 positions matching TRBD2. The CDR3 covers 15 residues. CDR1 is MDHEN and CDR2 is SYDVKM in the germline V gene. Trimming took 2 bases from V and 2 from J; bases not matched to a gene: 6. This CDR3 is CASSLDGLEAYEQYF. DNA of the CDR3: TGTGCCAGCAGTTTAGACGGACTAGAAGCCTACGAGCAGTACTTC.

The chain has TRBV2 and TRBJ2-5; TRBD1 agrees at 7 bases. This CDR3 has 14 residues. The V segment lost 6 bases and the J segment 0 bases; nucleotides outside the gene matches: 4. The germline V gene encodes CDR1 SNHLY and CDR2 FYNNEI. The CDR3 loop is CASSEDRYQETQYF. The CDR3 nucleotides read TGTGCCAGCAGCGAGGACAGGTACCAAGAGACCCAGTACTTC. Full variable domain (rest looked up from reference TRBV2 and TRBJ2-5): EPEVTQTPSHQVTQMGQEVILRCVPISNHLYFYWYRQILGQKVEFLVSFYNNEISEKSEIFDDQFSVERPDGSNFTLKIRSTKLEDSAMYFCASSEDRYQETQYFGPGTRLLVL.

V usage is TRBV25-1 and J usage is TRBJ1-4; D gene unclear. V lost 3 bases and J lost 0, with 11 bases in between. CDR3 length: 16 residues. The V gene's germline CDR1 is MGHDK and CDR2 SYGVNS. This chain's CDR3 is CASSDTRRATNEKLFF. CDR3 nucleotides: TGTGCCAGCAGTGATACGCGGCGGGCAACTAATGAAAAACTGTTTTTT.

The rearrangement links TRBV27 to TRBJ2-7; TRBD2 agrees at 10 bases. Germline-derived CDR1 and CDR2 are MNHEY and SMNVEV (reference sequence). With V trimmed by 8 bases and J by 1 base, 11 bases remained unmatched. There are 16 residues in the CDR3. The CDR3 here is CASASASGSGSYEQYF. The CDR3 nucleotides are TGTGCCAGCGCCTCGGCTAGCGGGAGTGGGTCCTACGAGCAGTACTTC.

V gene TRBV5-1 combines with J gene TRBJ2-2; no firm D call. Germline V lookup: CDR1 SGHRS, CDR2 YFSETQ. The CDR3 runs 15 residues. Trimming cost V 2 bases and J 1 base, with 9 bases left between them. The CDR3 is CASSFTVLNTGELFF. The CDR3, as DNA: TGCGCCAGCAGCTTCACAGTCCTGAACACCGGGGAGCTGTTTTTT.

The CDR3 is CASSEQGAEGRQFF. CDR3 sequence (DNA): TGTGCCAGCAGTGAACAGGGGGCCGAGGGGAGGCAGTTCTTC. The chain joins TRBV6-1 to TRBJ2-1; 8 positions match TRBD1. J gave up 12 bases and V 2 bases, and 9 bases lay outside the gene matches. The CDR3 consists of 14 residues. CDR1 and CDR2 (germline): MNHNS, SASEGT.

The rearrangement links TRBV6-6 to TRBJ2-4; D gene unclear. Germline CDR1 and CDR2: MNHNY and SVGAGI (reference sequence). Trimming cost V 5 bases and J 0 bases, with 14 bases left between them. CDR3 length: 16 residues. The CDR3 DNA is TGTGCCAGCAGTCCCCCTAGGAGACTAGCCAAAAACATTCAGTACTTC. This gives the protein CASSPPRRLAKNIQYF.

The chain couples TRBV5-1 to TRBJ2-1, with 7 positions matching TRBD2. With 5 bases clipped from V and 0 bases from J, the junction kept 8 bases outside the gene matches. The CDR3 spans 16 residues. CDR1 and CDR2 from the germline V gene are SGHRS and YFSETQ. In DNA form, the CDR3 reads TGCGCCAGCAGTTACCAGGGAGGGACCTCCTACAATGAGCAGTTCTTC. The encoded protein is CASSYQGGTSYNEQFF.

The chain combines TRBV25-1 with TRBJ2-7; D possibly corresponds to TRBD2 (7 bases). V lost 5 bases and J lost 7, with 15 bases in between. The CDR3 has 13 amino acids. Germline CDR1 MGHDK, CDR2 SYGVNS. Written as DNA, the CDR3 is TGTGCCAGCAGTTTAGGGGGGGGCAGGGAGCAGTACTTC. It yields the protein CASSLGGGREQYF.

This sequence joins TRBV19 and TRBJ1-5, with 7 bases lining up with TRBD1. V lost 7 bases to trimming and J lost 0 bases; unmatched junction nucleotides: 6. Germline-derived CDR1 and CDR2 are LNHDA and SQIVND (reference sequence). The CDR3 is 15 amino acids. In nucleotides, the CDR3 is TGTGCCAGTAATATGGACAGGAATAGCAATCAGCCCCAGCATTTT. It yields the protein CASNMDRNSNQPQHF.

The chain combines TRBV11-2 with TRBJ1-1, with D maybe TRBD1 (5 bases). V lost 5 bases and J 4 bases, leaving 17 bases between the germline ends. CDR1 and CDR2 (germline): SGHAT, FQNNGV. This CDR3 has 15 amino acids. CDR3 nucleotide sequence: TGTGCCAGCAGCCTAAGGGCGGTGCAGGGCACTGAAGCTTTCTTT. The encoded protein is CASSLRAVQGTEAFF.

This chain links TRBV21-1 with TRBJ2-5; the tabulated D call, TRBD2, remains unverified against the DNA. TRBV21-1 is termed a pseudogene. This CDR3 contains 14 residues. The CDR3 sequence: CASSRAPAGETQYF. CDR3 in DNA: TGTGCCAGCAGCCGTGCGCCCGCGGGCGAGACCCAGTACTTC.

V usage is TRBV6-5 and J usage is TRBJ1-2; TRBD1 might be the D (6 bases). This CDR3 is 13 amino acids long. CDR1 is MNHEY, CDR2 SVGAGI, per germline. V lost 2 bases to trimming and J lost 6 bases, with 10 bases between them. CDR3 loop: CASSYGQPHGYTF. The CDR3 DNA follows: TGTGCCAGCAGTTACGGACAGCCCCATGGCTACACCTTC.

This chain uses TRBV18 with TRBJ1-1, with 9 positions matching TRBD1. J was trimmed by 3 bases and V by 3 bases; bases with no gene match: 5. The germline V gene encodes CDR1 KGHSH and CDR2 LQKENI. This CDR3 comprises 15 residues. The CDR3 region is CASSPRTGADTEAFF. In DNA form, the CDR3 reads TGTGCCAGCTCACCCAGGACAGGGGCCGACACTGAAGCTTTCTTT.

V and J are TRBV5-1 and TRBJ2-5, with 7 bases that match TRBD2. The CDR3 sequence is 15 residues long. Trimming at V came to 7 bases and at J to 4 bases, leaving 13 bases not matched to a gene. CDR1 is SGHRS and CDR2 is YFSETQ in the germline V gene. CDR3 sequence (DNA): TGCGCCAGCGGACTAGTGCCGGGAGCACGAGAGACCCAGTACTTC. It specifies CASGLVPGARETQYF.